Each of the 12 T cell receptor beta chains below was sequenced from the same sample in a study of CD8 T cells in ankylosing spondylitis. TCRdb itself ran the 5' RACE reads through MiXCR, one entry per CDR3 protein. The sample carries some 250,000 distinct CDR3 sequences, about 24% recorded once. The sequenced sample was blood, either unsorted or a sorted T cell fraction (not recorded which). The receptors were gathered from a male donor with ankylosing spondylitis or in good health (not recorded which).

In the case of this clonotype: The junction and the germline gene differ at one end; a read error may be behind it. The CDR3 spells CASTEGLRTEAFF. In DNA form, the CDR3 reads TGTGCCAGCACTGAAGGGCTTCGAACTGAAGCTTTCTTT. The chain joins TRBV2 to TRBJ1-1, with no clear D. Germline CDR1 and CDR2: SNHLY and FYNNEI. There are 13 residues in the CDR3. Using reference TRBV2 and TRBJ1-1 for the parts outside the CDR3, the full variable domain is EPEVTQTPSHQVTQMGQEVILRCVPISNHLYFYWYRQILGQKVEFLVSFYNNEISEKSEIFDDQFSVERPDGSNFTLKIRSTKLEDSAMYFCASTEGLRTEAFFGQGTRLTVV.

The chain employs TRBV18 and TRBJ2-7; 8 bases map to TRBD1. V trimming: 3 bases; J trimming: 2 bases; junction bases outside the gene matches: 12. CDR3 length: 17 residues. The germline gives CDR1 KGHSH, CDR2 LQKENI. CDR3 nucleotide sequence: TGTGCCAGCTCACCTGAACGCTCCGGGACAGGCGCCTACGAGCAGTACTTC. Its translation: CASSPERSGTGAYEQYF.

V usage is TRBV2 and J usage is TRBJ2-7, with D perhaps TRBD1 (5 bases). V was cut by 6 bases and J by 3 bases, with 12 bases left in between. The length of the CDR3 is 13 residues. In germline, CDR1 is SNHLY, CDR2 FYNNEI. CDR3 sequence (DNA): TGTGCCAGCAGGAGATGGGGCAACTACGAGCAGTACTTC. This codes for CASRRWGNYEQYF.

The sample holds many counts of this clonotype. This chain uses TRBV12-3 or TRBV12-4 with TRBJ2-3; 16 nucleotides agree with TRBD2. V was pared by 4 bases and J by 4 bases, with 5 bases of the junction left unmatched. This CDR3 region has 17 residues. CDR3 DNA sequence: TGTGCCAGCAGTTCCACCGGGACTAGCGGGGGGGCAGATACGCAGTATTTT. This codes for CASSSTGTSGGADTQYF.

The gene calls are TRBV19 and TRBJ2-1; D is possibly TRBD1 (7 bases). The CDR3 loop spans 15 amino acids. From germline, CDR1 is LNHDA and CDR2 SQIVND (reference sequence). Trimming pared 4 bases from V and 10 bases from J, leaving 20 bases between. The CDR3 DNA follows: TGTGCCAGTAGTACCAGGGGGGACACCCTAGGGGAGCAGTTCTTC. Its translation: CASSTRGDTLGEQFF.

The chain couples TRBV28 to TRBJ2-4; the match to TRBD1 covers 9 bases. Germline V gives CDR1 MDHEN, CDR2 SYDVKM. With V trimmed by 1 base and J by 0 bases, 7 bases remained unmatched. The CDR3 runs to 18 residues. CDR3 sequence: CASSLSGTGLRAKNIQYF. The CDR3 DNA is TGTGCCAGCAGTTTATCCGGGACAGGGTTGAGAGCCAAAAACATTCAGTACTTC.

The J gene is TRBJ1-2, the V gene TRBV21-1; the table's D call, TRBD1, has no DNA check behind it. TRBV21-1 is designated a pseudogene. CDR3 size: 14 residues. Here the CDR3 reads CASKTGTVNYGYTF. The CDR3 coding sequence is TGTGCCAGCAAAACCGGGACAGTTAACTATGGCTACACCTTC.

This clonotype appeared a few times. The J gene is TRBJ2-7, the V gene TRBV20-1, with 10 nucleotides matching TRBD1. CDR1 is DFQATT and CDR2 is SNEGSKA in the germline V gene (reference sequence). V dropped 6 bases and J dropped 3; count of bases not matched to a gene: 8. The CDR3 is made up of 14 amino acids. This chain's CDR3 is CSAETGGWDYEQYF. DNA of the CDR3: TGCAGTGCGGAGACAGGGGGCTGGGACTACGAGCAGTACTTC.

The DNA for the CDR3 is TGCAGTGCTAGAGATTCGGGCAGGGTAGGCAATGAGCAGTTCTTC. It codes for CSARDSGRVGNEQFF. V and J are TRBV20-1 and TRBJ2-1, with D perhaps TRBD1 (5 bases). Germline assignment: CDR1 DFQATT and CDR2 SNEGSKA (reference sequence). Trimming took 0 bases from V and 6 from J, leaving 15 bases between them. CDR3 length: 15 amino acids.

The chain links TRBV18 to TRBJ2-6; maybe TRBD1 (6 bases). Germline lookup yields CDR1 KGHSH and CDR2 LQKENI. This CDR3 has 17 residues. V was clipped by 2 bases and J by 0 bases, with 11 bases between them. The CDR3 nucleotides read TGTGCCAGCTCACCAGGGGGCAGGGTCTCTGGGGCCAACGTCCTGACTTTC. It specifies CASSPGGRVSGANVLTF.

This chain joins TRBV3-1 and TRBJ2-1; D ambiguous. Trimming removed 1 base from V and 4 bases from J, with 11 bases in between. The CDR3 is 15 amino acids. From germline, CDR1 is LGHDT and CDR2 YNNKEL (reference sequence). CDR3 nucleotides: TGTGCCAGCAGCCAAGGTCCTAGAGAGTACAATGAGCAGTTCTTC. This gives the protein CASSQGPREYNEQFF.

The V gene is TRBV20-1, the J gene TRBJ2-1; no definite D call. This CDR3 contains 14 residues. The V gene's germline CDR1 is DFQATT and CDR2 SNEGSKA (reference sequence). V dropped 1 base and J dropped 8 bases, with 15 bases sitting between them. Written as DNA, the CDR3 is TGCAGTGCTAGAGCAGCCCTCAACTTCGATGAGCAGTTCTTC. It translates to CSARAALNFDEQFF.